One sample yielded the 29 T cell receptor beta chains listed below, sequenced in a study of patients and donors after allogeneic stem cell transplantation. Each CDR3 protein gets one entry after TCRdb re-called the RT-PCR reads with MiXCR. The profile shows around 200,000 distinct CDR3 sequences, more than 35% of them singletons. Sequenced sample: blood, either unsorted or a sorted T cell fraction (not recorded which). These receptors were collected from a human donor who was either an allogeneic HSCT recipient or a stem cell or donor lymphocyte infusion donor (not recorded which). It is not recorded whose cells these are; they may come from a transplant donor.

This chain joins TRBV7-9 and TRBJ1-4; D is unclear. Germline V lookup: CDR1 SEHNR, CDR2 FQNEAQ (reference sequence). V gave up 2 bases and J gave up 0 bases, with 10 bases separating them. The CDR3 consists of 16 residues. DNA of the CDR3: TGTGCCAGCAGCTTAATCCAGGTTTCAACTAATGAAAAACTGTTTTTT. It encodes CASSLIQVSTNEKLFF.

The rearrangement links TRBV7-9 to TRBJ1-1; D not resolved. Germline V gene sequence: CDR1 SEHNR, CDR2 FQNEAQ (reference sequence). Trimming removed 1 base from V and 7 bases from J, with 10 bases in between. CDR3 length: 13 residues. The CDR3 loop is CASSLVSGNEAFF. Here the CDR3 DNA reads TGTGCCAGCAGCTTAGTTTCTGGGAATGAAGCTTTCTTT. Full variable domain (outside the CDR3, taken from reference TRBV7-9 and TRBJ1-1): DTGVSQNPRHKITKRGQNVTFRCDPISEHNRLYWYRQTLGQGPEFLTYFQNEAQLEKSRLLSDRFSAERPKGSFSTLEIQRTEQGDSAMYLCASSLVSGNEAFFGQGTRLTVV.

The gene calls are TRBV6-5 and TRBJ2-2, with D uncertain. Between the trimmed V and J ends, which lost 5 bases and 6 bases, there was a span of 13 bases. CDR1 is MNHEY, CDR2 SVGAGI, per germline. The length of the CDR3 is 14 residues. As DNA, the CDR3 is TGTGCCAGCAGTCCGATCGGCCTGCCCGGGGAGCTGTTTTTT. As protein: CASSPIGLPGELFF.

The chain has TRBV12-3 or TRBV12-4 and TRBJ1-1; no reliable D call. This CDR3 spans 12 amino acids. Trimming took 4 bases from V and 7 from J, leaving 10 bases between them. CDR3 DNA sequence: TGTGCCAGCAGTTCCGGAGCATATGAAGCTTTCTTT. As protein: CASSSGAYEAFF.

The chain joins TRBV15 to TRBJ2-7; no reliable D call. V was pared by 1 base and J by 2 bases, with 9 bases between. There are 14 residues in the CDR3. From germline, CDR1 is LNHNV and CDR2 YYDKDF (reference sequence). CDR3 sequence reads: CATSRGPGTYEQYF. In DNA form, the CDR3 reads TGTGCCACCAGCAGAGGCCCGGGTACCTACGAGCAGTACTTC.

There are a few counts of this clonotype. V is TRBV7-2 and J is TRBJ1-4; TRBD1 is a possible D gene (5 bases). Germline V gene sequence: CDR1 SGHTA, CDR2 FQGNSA. V was shortened by 2 bases and J by 4 bases, with 8 bases between the two germline ends. The CDR3 covers 14 residues. The CDR3 DNA follows: TGTGCCAGCAGCTTAACGGGGGATAATGAAAAACTGTTTTTT. Its protein is CASSLTGDNEKLFF. The entire variable domain, with the rest obtained from reference TRBV7-2 and TRBJ1-4, is as follows: GAGVSQSPSNKVTEKGKDVELRCDPISGHTALYWYRQSLGQGLEFLIYFQGNSAPDKSGLPSDRFSAERTGGSVSTLTIQRTQQEDSAVYLCASSLTGDNEKLFFGSGTQLSVL.

The V call is TRBV11-2, the J call TRBJ1-4; TRBD1 matches 7 bases. There are 14 residues in the CDR3. The germline V gene encodes CDR1 SGHAT and CDR2 FQNNGV. The trim removed 5 bases at V and 10 bases at J, leaving 10 bases unmatched. The CDR3: CASSPNRGDGKLFF. The CDR3 DNA sequence: TGTGCCAGCAGCCCAAACAGGGGCGATGGAAAACTGTTTTTT.

The chain employs TRBV3-1 and TRBJ2-7, with 8 positions matching TRBD1. The CDR3 loop spans 15 amino acids. From germline, CDR1 is LGHDT and CDR2 YNNKEL (reference sequence). V was pared by 1 base and J by 1 base, with 3 bases of the junction left unmatched. The CDR3 region has the DNA TGTGCCAGCAGCCAAGGGACAGGGACATCCTACGAGCAGTACTTC. As protein: CASSQGTGTSYEQYF.

Here the CDR3 reads CASRSAGDTQYF. The CDR3 region has the DNA TGTGCCAGCAGGTCTGCAGGGGATACGCAGTATTTT. V usage is TRBV6-5 and J usage is TRBJ2-3, with D perhaps TRBD1 (5 bases). Germline assignment: CDR1 MNHEY and CDR2 SVGAGI. V lost 6 bases, J lost 6 bases, and 10 bases lay in between. The CDR3 loop spans 12 amino acids.

This clonotype was seen a few times. The chain is built from TRBV5-1 and TRBJ1-6; possible D gene TRBD1, 5 bases. Germline values: CDR1 SGHRS, CDR2 YFSETQ. Between the trimmed V and J ends, which lost 1 base and 6 bases, there was a span of 8 bases. The CDR3 is made up of 14 amino acids. The CDR3, as DNA: TGCGCCAGCAGCTTGTGGGGGACTAATTCACCCCTCCACTTT. Protein product: CASSLWGTNSPLHF. Using reference TRBV5-1 and TRBJ1-6 for the parts outside the CDR3, the full variable domain is KAGVTQTPRYLIKTRGQQVTLSCSPISGHRSVSWYQQTPGQGLQFLFEYFSETQRNKGNFPGRFSGRQFSNSRSEMNVSTLELGDSALYLCASSLWGTNSPLHFGNGTRLTVT.

The rearrangement uses TRBV12-3 or TRBV12-4 and TRBJ1-5; D gene uncertain. CDR3 length: 12 amino acids. Trimming removed 1 base at V and 5 bases at J, with 3 bases between. In DNA, the CDR3 is TGTGCCAGCAGTTTAGGGTATCAGCCCCAGCATTTT. Translating gives CASSLGYQPQHF.

The chain joins TRBV5-1 to TRBJ2-7; possible D gene TRBD2, 5 bases. V was shortened by 4 bases and J by 5 bases, with 10 bases between the two germline ends. This CDR3 is built from 12 residues. Germline V gene sequence: CDR1 SGHRS, CDR2 YFSETQ. CDR3 bases: TGCGCCAGCAGCGTCCTCGGGGACGAGCAGTACTTC. Translated, it gives CASSVLGDEQYF.

The gene calls are TRBV19 and TRBJ1-6; 8 bases agree with TRBD1. Germline CDR1 is LNHDA and CDR2 is SQIVND (reference sequence). The CDR3 is 13 amino acids. The ends lost 7 bases at V and 9 bases at J; junction bases unmatched: 5. CDR3 nucleotides: TGTGCCAGTACCTCTGACAGGGGTTCACCCCTCCACTTT. As protein: CASTSDRGSPLHF.

The J gene is TRBJ2-1, the V gene TRBV29-1, with 9 nucleotides matching TRBD2. The CDR3 totals 13 residues. V gave up 3 bases and J gave up 7 bases; unmatched junction bases: 4. Germline V gene sequence: CDR1 SQVTM, CDR2 ANQGSEA. The CDR3 loop reads CSVDWTSENEQFF. In nucleotides, the CDR3 is TGCAGCGTTGATTGGACTAGCGAGAATGAGCAGTTCTTC.

J is TRBJ1-2 and V is TRBV20-1, with 11 nucleotides matching TRBD1. Germline CDR1 DFQATT, CDR2 SNEGSKA (reference sequence). The CDR3 has 15 amino acids. The J segment lost 2 bases and the V segment lost 6 bases, leaving 8 bases of the junction unmatched. The DNA of the CDR3 is TGCAGTGCCCCTGGACAGGGGGCCACAAACTATGGCTACACCTTC. It codes for CSAPGQGATNYGYTF.

The chain combines TRBV12-3 or TRBV12-4 with TRBJ2-6, with D possibly TRBD2 on 5 matching bases. The CDR3 has 17 residues. The V end was cut by 5 bases, the J end by 0 bases, with 14 bases between. This chain's CDR3 is CASSPGILASGANVLTF. Here the CDR3 DNA reads TGTGCCAGCAGTCCCGGGATCCTAGCCTCTGGGGCCAACGTCCTGACTTTC.

The chain combines TRBV28 with TRBJ1-5; D gene ambiguous. The germline gives CDR1 MDHEN, CDR2 SYDVKM. The CDR3 totals 13 residues. Trimming took off 5 bases at V and 3 bases at J, with 8 bases between the two ends. This CDR3 reads CASSARNNQPQHF. For the CDR3, the DNA is TGTGCCAGCAGTGCCCGGAACAATCAGCCCCAGCATTTT. Complete variable domain (other parts from reference TRBV28 and TRBJ1-5): DVKVTQSSRYLVKRTGEKVFLECVQDMDHENMFWYRQDPGLGLRLIYFSYDVKMKEKGDIPEGYSVSREKKERFSLILESASTNQTSMYLCASSARNNQPQHFGDGTRLSIL.

This clonotype appeared a few times. This CDR3 reads CASSLYPRERHSPLHF. CDR3 in DNA: TGTGCCAGCAGTTTGTACCCTAGGGAAAGGCATTCACCCCTCCACTTT. The chain employs TRBV12-3 or TRBV12-4 and TRBJ1-6, with D unclear. V lost 3 bases, J lost 8 bases, and 17 bases lay in between. The length of the CDR3 is 16 residues.

The chain is built from TRBV20-1 and TRBJ2-1; the D call may be TRBD1 or TRBD2 (6 bases each). CDR3 length: 13 amino acids. V shed 6 bases and J shed 8 bases, with 17 bases lying between them. Germline CDR1 reads DFQATT; CDR2 reads SNEGSKA (reference sequence). The CDR3 DNA reads TGCAGTGCGAGGGGGGTAAACGCGGATGAGCAGTTCTTC. Amino acid sequence: CSARGVNADEQFF.

This clonotype was found a few times. The rearrangement links TRBV20-1 to TRBJ2-2; D is unclear. The CDR3 consists of 14 residues. The germline CDR1 and CDR2 sequences are DFQATT and SNEGSKA (reference sequence). V gave up 0 bases and J gave up 3 bases, with 8 bases separating them. The CDR3 is CSARDLWDTGELFF. The CDR3 DNA is TGCAGTGCTAGAGATCTTTGGGACACCGGGGAGCTGTTTTTT.

This rearrangement joins TRBV29-1 to TRBJ2-4; 7 bases are a match to TRBD1. The CDR3 length is 11 residues. After removal of 7 bases from V and 6 bases from J, the junction contained 3 bases not matched to a gene. From germline, CDR1 is SQVTM and CDR2 ANQGSEA. In nucleotides, the CDR3 is TGCAGCGCCCGACAGGGAAACATTCAGTACTTC. Protein sequence: CSARQGNIQYF.

The gene calls are TRBV5-1 and TRBJ2-3, with 8 bases lining up with TRBD1. The V and J ends lost 1 base and 4 bases, in that order; junction bases with no gene match: 11. CDR3 size: 17 residues. Germline CDR1 SGHRS, CDR2 YFSETQ. The chain's CDR3 is CASSLWGQVDTSDTQYF. For the CDR3, the DNA is TGCGCCAGCAGCTTGTGGGGACAGGTAGACACGTCAGATACGCAGTATTTT.

The chain carries TRBV5-1 and TRBJ2-1; D is ambiguous. There are 11 residues in the CDR3. Germline CDR1 reads SGHRS; CDR2 reads YFSETQ. V lost 4 bases to trimming and J lost 5 bases, with 4 bases between them. This CDR3 reads CASSVDNEQFF. The CDR3 region has the DNA TGCGCCAGCAGCGTGGACAATGAGCAGTTCTTC. Drawing the rest from reference TRBV5-1 and TRBJ2-1, the complete variable domain is KAGVTQTPRYLIKTRGQQVTLSCSPISGHRSVSWYQQTPGQGLQFLFEYFSETQRNKGNFPGRFSGRQFSNSRSEMNVSTLELGDSALYLCASSVDNEQFFGPGTRLTVL.

There are a few counts of this clonotype. The chain uses TRBV2 and TRBJ1-5, with D possibly being TRBD1 (6 bases). The CDR3 sequence is 14 residues long. Germline V gene lookup returns CDR1 SNHLY and CDR2 FYNNEI. V was clipped by 8 bases and J by 0 bases, with 11 bases between them. The CDR3 sequence: CASGQTYSNQPQHF. CDR3 DNA sequence: TGTGCCAGCGGACAGACCTATAGCAATCAGCCCCAGCATTTT.

The CDR3 reads CASARGLSYNEQFF. CDR3 bases: TGTGCCAGCGCCCGGGGTCTCAGCTACAATGAGCAGTTCTTC. The chain uses TRBV27 and TRBJ2-1; a possible D gene is TRBD2 (5 bases). The CDR3 contains 14 residues. Trimming removed 8 bases from V and 3 bases from J, with 14 bases in between. Germline V gene lookup returns CDR1 MNHEY and CDR2 SMNVEV (reference sequence).

A remark on this clonotype: The junction differs from germline at one of its ends, possibly a read error. V usage is TRBV29-1 and J usage is TRBJ1-2, with 8 bases matching TRBD1. This CDR3 spans 12 amino acids. Per germline, CDR1 SQVTM and CDR2 ANQGSEA. As DNA, the CDR3 is TGCAGTGTTGGACAGGGAGACTATGGCTACACCTTC. It is translated as CSVGQGDYGYTF. Full variable domain (remainder filled in from reference TRBV29-1 and TRBJ1-2): SAVISQKPSRDICQRGTSLTIQCQVDSQVTMMFWYRQQPGQSLTLIATANQGSEATYESGFVIDKFPISRPNLTFSTLTVSNMSPEDSSIYLCSVGQGDYGYTFGSGTRLTVV.

This clonotype was recorded a few times. V usage is TRBV28 and J usage is TRBJ1-5; D remains ambiguous. The CDR3 contains 13 residues. V shed 6 bases and J shed 8 bases, with 14 bases lying between them. From germline, CDR1 is MDHEN and CDR2 SYDVKM. The CDR3 nucleotides are TGTGCCAGCAGAATAGACCGCTCAAAGCCCCAGCATTTT. It yields the protein CASRIDRSKPQHF.

This chain connects TRBV4-3 to TRBJ1-1; no clear D gene. The CDR3 spans 15 residues. CDR1 and CDR2 (germline): LGHNA, YSLEER. The ends were cut back, 0 bases at V and 1 base at J, with 9 bases in the middle. CDR3 protein: CASSQDLKRNTEAFF. The CDR3 nucleotides are TGCGCCAGCAGCCAAGATCTAAAGCGGAACACTGAAGCTTTCTTT.

The chain combines TRBV12-3 or TRBV12-4 with TRBJ1-1, with D perhaps TRBD1 (5 bases). CDR3 length: 16 residues. V dropped 6 bases and J dropped 4 bases, with 21 bases sitting between them. As DNA, the CDR3 is TGTGCCAGCAGCCGTTTAGGGGCCACAAGAAGCACTGAAGCTTTCTTT. Encoded protein: CASSRLGATRSTEAFF.